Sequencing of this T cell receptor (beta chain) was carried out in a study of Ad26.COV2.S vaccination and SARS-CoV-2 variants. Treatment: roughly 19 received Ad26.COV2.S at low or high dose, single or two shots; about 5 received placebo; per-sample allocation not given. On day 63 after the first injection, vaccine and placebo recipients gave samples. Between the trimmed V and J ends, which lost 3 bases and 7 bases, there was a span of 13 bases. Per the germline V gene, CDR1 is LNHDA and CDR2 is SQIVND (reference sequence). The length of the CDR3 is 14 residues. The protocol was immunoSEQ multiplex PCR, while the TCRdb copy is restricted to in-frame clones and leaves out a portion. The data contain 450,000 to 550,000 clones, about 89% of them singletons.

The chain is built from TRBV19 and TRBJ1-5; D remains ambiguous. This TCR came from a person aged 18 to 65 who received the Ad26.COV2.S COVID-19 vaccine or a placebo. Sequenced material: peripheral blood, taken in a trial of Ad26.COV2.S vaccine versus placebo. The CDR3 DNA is TGTGCCAGTAGTATGCAAGGGCTTAGCCAGCCCCAGCATTTT. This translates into CASSMQGLSQPQHF.